Here is one T cell receptor (beta chain) with its context. The age range of participants was roughly 18 to 90 years, with residence in about two dozen US areas. The data were obtained in a study of blood T cell repertoires in COVID-19. Original processing methods: The authors estimated nucleated cell counts from reference gene primer amplification. Sequenced by immunoSEQ multiplex PCR; TCRdb stores in-frame clones only, minus some. V and J calls and clone size are those listed in that table; D and trimming were worked out from the DNA. The sample carries about 310,000 clones, around nine tenths recorded once. Germline V gives CDR1 KGHSH, CDR2 LQKENI. The CDR3 consists of 17 residues. J was trimmed by 6 bases and V by 0 bases; bases with no gene match: 10.

The J gene is TRBJ1-5, the V gene TRBV18; 8 nucleotides match TRBD1. The TCR comes from a woman aged 35 to 49 who had recovered from COVID-19. Specimen: PBMCs or T cells enriched from blood (not recorded which). The CDR3 DNA sequence: TGTGCCAGCTCACCACCGATTCGGACAGGGTTGCGTCAGCCCCAGCATTTT. Protein: CASSPPIRTGLRQPQHF.